Sequencing of this T cell receptor beta chain was carried out in a study of PD-1 blockade in classical Hodgkin lymphoma. Overall study findings and caveats: Patients starting nivolumab less than 1 year after ASCT had lower diversity and were excluded from later analyses. By cycle point C4D1, TCR diversity had risen significantly in CD4+ cells (but not CD8+ cells).

Following autologous stem cell transplantation, relapse occurred in every patient, and exposure to brentuximab vedotin varied. Best responses fell into complete response, partial response or progressive disease. This clone was recorded once. Its target is unknown. Germline values: CDR1 MNHEY, CDR2 SMNVEV (reference sequence). This CDR3 comprises 15 residues. V was pared by 5 bases and J by 4 bases, with 4 bases of the junction left unmatched. Using immunoSEQ multiplex PCR, the repertoire was profiled, and TCRdb retains in-frame clones only, with some absent. Here the sample spans tens of thousands of clones, roughly nine tenths being singletons.

The sample in question was peripheral blood mononuclear cells (PBMCs), obtained before the second cycle of nivolumab. The TCR sequence derives from a human donor with classical Hodgkin lymphoma. This rearrangement joins TRBV27 to TRBJ2-1, with 11 bases fitting TRBD2. CDR3 region: CASSRGTSGYNEQFF. The DNA of the CDR3 is TGTGCCAGCAGTAGAGGGACTAGCGGATACAATGAGCAGTTCTTC.